This T cell receptor (beta chain) was captured in a study of Ad26.COV2.S vaccination and SARS-CoV-2 variants. Overall study: It was the COV1001 Ad26.COV2.S trial arm that included the donor. Ad26.COV2.S, an intramuscular injection, was given once or twice 56 days apart. Study-wide findings and caveats: Comparable non-spike TCR breadth was observed in vaccine and placebo recipients. Assessments of TCR breadth and depth may have underestimated the total T cell responses.

Germline CDR1 reads SGHTA; CDR2 reads FQGNSA. J lost 6 bases, V lost 5 bases, and 15 bases had no gene match. The CDR3 totals 18 residues. Documented treatment: approximately 18 received Ad26.COV2.S at low or high dose, single or two shots; roughly five received placebo; per-sample allocation not given. Samples analyzed were those drawn on day 63 after the first vaccine or placebo injection. This clone was recorded a few times. Its antigen is still unknown. Sequencing was performed with immunoSEQ multiplex PCR; in TCRdb, only in-frame clones are kept and a portion is missing. The sample has fewer than 800,000 clones; more than 70% are singletons.

Sample: peripheral blood, taken in a trial of Ad26.COV2.S vaccine versus placebo. This receptor was identified in a person between 18 and 59 years old who received the Ad26.COV2.S COVID-19 vaccine or a placebo. The chain joins TRBV7-2 to TRBJ2-1, with 11 bases lining up with TRBD2. The CDR3 is CASSPAPVAGGLPNEQFF. The CDR3 coding sequence is TGTGCCAGCAGCCCCGCCCCAGTAGCGGGGGGGCTACCCAATGAGCAGTTCTTC.